The subject of this entry is one TCR beta chain. A single base separates this from a much larger clone, so it may be a read error. Listed TCR primers and previously described methods were used for bulk TCR libraries. TCRdb itself ran the PCR reads through MiXCR, one entry per CDR3 protein. The sample gives 300,000 to 400,000 distinct CDR3 sequences, roughly 24% of which show up once; 0.74% is in the top ten. This entry comes from a study of molecular identifiers for immune sequencing clone quantification. Libraries used about 19,000 to 1,100,000 sorted naive CD8 T cells and 10%, 30% or 50% RNA input. Naive CD8 T cells were sorted, and the gate applied was CD8+CD4-CCR7+CD45RA+. The germline gives CDR1 MDHEN, CDR2 SYDVKM. This CDR3 region has 17 residues.

This receptor was identified in a human donor in good health. Some libraries in this study had Jurkat cell RNA spiked in. The source material was naive CD8+ T cells from blood, with Jurkat cell RNA spiked in. Subset: FACS-sorted CD8+CD4-CCR7+CD45RA+ naive T cells. The chain has TRBV28 and TRBJ2-1, with 7 bases matching TRBD2. The CDR3 loop is CASRTRLAESSYNGQFF. The CDR3 DNA reads TGTGCCAGCAGGACCAGGCTAGCGGAGAGCTCCTACAATGGGCAGTTCTTC. The full variable domain, with the rest looked up from reference TRBV28 and TRBJ2-1, is DVKVTQSSRYLVKRTGEKVFLECVQDMDHENMFWYRQDPGLGLRLIYFSYDVKMKEKGDIPEGYSVSREKKERFSLILESASTNQTSMYLCASRTRLAESSYNGQFFGPGTRLTVL.